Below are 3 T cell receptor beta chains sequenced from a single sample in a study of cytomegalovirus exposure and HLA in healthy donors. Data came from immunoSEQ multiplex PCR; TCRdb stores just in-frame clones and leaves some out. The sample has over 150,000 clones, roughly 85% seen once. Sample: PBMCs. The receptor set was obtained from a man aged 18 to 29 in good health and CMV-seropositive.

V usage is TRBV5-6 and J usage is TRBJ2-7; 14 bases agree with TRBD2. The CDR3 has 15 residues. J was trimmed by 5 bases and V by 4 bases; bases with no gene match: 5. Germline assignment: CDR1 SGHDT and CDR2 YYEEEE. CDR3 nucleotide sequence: TGTGCCAGCAGCCTAGGGACTAGCGGGGGCCACGAGCAGTACTTC. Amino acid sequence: CASSLGTSGGHEQYF.

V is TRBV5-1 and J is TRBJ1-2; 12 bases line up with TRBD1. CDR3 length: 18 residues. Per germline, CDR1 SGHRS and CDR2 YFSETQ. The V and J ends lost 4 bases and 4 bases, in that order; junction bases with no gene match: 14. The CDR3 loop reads CASSPRMTGQGAGYGYTF. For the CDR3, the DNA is TGCGCCAGCAGCCCAAGGATGACGGGACAGGGGGCTGGCTATGGCTACACCTTC.

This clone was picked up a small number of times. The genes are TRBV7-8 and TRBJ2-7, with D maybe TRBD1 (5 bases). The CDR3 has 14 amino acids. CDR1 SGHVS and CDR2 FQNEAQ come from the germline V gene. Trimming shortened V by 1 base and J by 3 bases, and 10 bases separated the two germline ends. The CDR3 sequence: CASSLGSQVYEQYF. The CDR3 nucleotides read TGTGCCAGCAGCTTAGGGTCACAGGTCTACGAGCAGTACTTC.